This entry lists 2 T cell receptor beta chains sequenced from one sample in a study of blood T cell repertoires in COVID-19. Libraries were prepared by immunoSEQ multiplex PCR; TCRdb keeps only in-frame clonotypes and omits some of them. The data show approximately 260,000 clones, roughly nine tenths seen once. Sequences were obtained from PBMCs or T cells enriched from blood (not recorded which). These receptors originate from a woman aged 25-40 years with acute COVID-19.

The chain links TRBV11-2 to TRBJ2-3; a weak D match, TRBD2 (6 bases). V shed 1 base and J shed 2 bases, with 10 bases lying between them. CDR1 SGHAT and CDR2 FQNNGV come from the germline V gene. The CDR3 contains 15 residues. DNA of the CDR3: TGTGCCAGCAGCTTAGCGGCGGGGCTCACAGATACGCAGTATTTT. As protein: CASSLAAGLTDTQYF.

J is TRBJ2-7 and V is TRBV6-2 or TRBV6-3; 9 nucleotides match TRBD1. This CDR3 has 17 residues. The germline V gene has CDR1 MNHEY and CDR2 SVGEGT. V trimming: 3 bases; J trimming: 6 bases; junction bases outside the gene matches: 15. As DNA, the CDR3 is TGTGCCAGCAGTTATTCGAAACAGGGGGCTCCCTTCGGCGAGCAGTACTTC. Translating gives CASSYSKQGAPFGEQYF.